A single sample gave rise to the 16 T cell receptor beta chains below, sequenced in a study of shared clonotypes between healthy human individuals. TCRdb's table, derived via immunoSEQ multiplex PCR, lists solely in-frame clones and lacks some. The data show nearly 1 million clones, around three quarters seen once. Specimen: memory CD4+ T cells sorted from blood. The subset is: CD45RA-negative fraction. Receptor source: a man aged 18 to 30 in good health.

About this clone itself: The same CDR3 can be traced to other DNA sequences in this sample. The V call is TRBV18, the J call TRBJ1-4; D possibly corresponds to TRBD1 (5 bases). Germline CDR1 KGHSH, CDR2 LQKENI. The ends were cut back, 3 bases at V and 4 bases at J, with 9 bases in the middle. The CDR3 spans 14 residues. The chain's CDR3 is CASSPQGINEKLFF. Here the CDR3 DNA reads TGTGCCAGCTCACCCCAGGGAATTAATGAAAAACTGTTTTTT.

This clone was found a few times. The chain has TRBV5-1 and TRBJ1-3; 7 positions match TRBD1. Germline loops: CDR1 SGHRS, CDR2 YFSETQ. The V gene end was trimmed by 4 bases and the J gene end by 4 bases; junction bases not matched to a gene: 11. CDR3 length: 16 amino acids. For the CDR3, the DNA is TGCGCCAGCAGCAATCCCGGACAGGCAGGAGGAAACACCATATATTTT. Translation gives CASSNPGQAGGNTIYF. Supplemented by reference TRBV5-1 and TRBJ1-3, the full variable domain reads KAGVTQTPRYLIKTRGQQVTLSCSPISGHRSVSWYQQTPGQGLQFLFEYFSETQRNKGNFPGRFSGRQFSNSRSEMNVSTLELGDSALYLCASSNPGQAGGNTIYFGEGSWLTVV.

V usage is TRBV7-9 and J usage is TRBJ1-1; a possible D gene is TRBD1 (5 bases). V was shortened by 2 bases and J by 6 bases, with 10 bases between the two germline ends. The germline V gene has CDR1 SEHNR and CDR2 FQNEAQ (reference sequence). The CDR3 is 13 amino acids. CDR3 in DNA: TGTGCCAGCAGCTTATTTAAGGGACCTGAAGCTTTCTTT. Translation gives CASSLFKGPEAFF.

This clone appeared a few times. The chain carries TRBV6-1 and TRBJ2-7; D call uncertain. V was cut by 5 bases and J by 2 bases, with 10 bases left in between. The germline gives CDR1 MNHNS, CDR2 SASEGT. There are 13 residues in the CDR3. The CDR3 DNA reads TGTGCCAGCAGTATCTCCCCAGCCTACGAGCAGTACTTC. It encodes CASSISPAYEQYF.

Only a few counts were recorded for this clone. CDR3 sequence (DNA): TGCGCCAGCAGCTTATCCAGCGACGCTCGCTATGGCTACACCTTC. Its protein product is CASSLSSDARYGYTF. The chain joins TRBV5-1 to TRBJ1-2; D remains ambiguous. Germline lookup yields CDR1 SGHRS and CDR2 YFSETQ. CDR3 length equals 15 residues. The V gene lost 2 bases and the J gene lost 4 bases, with 15 bases spanning the gap.

The chain has TRBV30 and TRBJ1-6; 10 bases are a match to TRBD1. V shed 2 bases and J 9 bases; nucleotides not matched to a gene: 1. The CDR3 consists of 13 residues. The germline V gene has CDR1 GTSNPN and CDR2 SVGIG (reference sequence). CDR3 nucleotides: TGTGCCTGGAGTCGACAGGGGGCTTCACCCCTCCACTTT. Protein: CAWSRQGASPLHF. The full variable domain, in which reference TRBV30 and TRBJ1-6 provide the parts outside the CDR3, is SQTIHQWPATLVQPVGSPLSLECTVEGTSNPNLYWYRQAAGRGLQLLFYSVGIGQISSEVPQNLSASRPQDRQFILSSKKLLLSDSGFYLCAWSRQGASPLHFGNGTRLTVT.

The genes are TRBV28 and TRBJ1-3; no clear D. Between the trimmed V and J ends, which lost 6 bases and 7 bases, there was a span of 10 bases. Germline V gene lookup returns CDR1 MDHEN and CDR2 SYDVKM. This CDR3 is 12 amino acids long. The CDR3 here is CASSQTWNTIYF. CDR3 sequence (DNA): TGTGCCAGCAGCCAAACATGGAACACCATATATTTT.

The chain carries TRBV7-9 and TRBJ2-7; TRBD1 or TRBD2 may be the D gene (5 bases each). Germline CDR1 SEHNR, CDR2 FQNEAQ (reference sequence). CDR3 length equals 14 residues. The V end lost 5 bases, the J end lost 3 bases, and 14 bases lay between the germline ends. The CDR3 coding sequence is TGTGCCAGCAGCCAAACCGGGGCCCTCTACGAGCAGTACTTC. Translated, it gives CASSQTGALYEQYF. The entire variable domain, with the rest obtained from reference TRBV7-9 and TRBJ2-7, is as follows: DTGVSQNPRHKITKRGQNVTFRCDPISEHNRLYWYRQTLGQGPEFLTYFQNEAQLEKSRLLSDRFSAERPKGSFSTLEIQRTEQGDSAMYLCASSQTGALYEQYFGPGTRLTVT.

This clone was seen a single time. The chain carries TRBV7-8 and TRBJ2-2; tentatively, D is TRBD1 (5 bases). CDR3 length: 18 residues. Trimming stripped 4 bases from V and 3 bases from J, with 21 bases between. The germline V gene encodes CDR1 SGHVS and CDR2 FQNEAQ. The CDR3 here is CASSYPILGQADTGELFF. In DNA form, the CDR3 reads TGTGCCAGCAGCTACCCCATCCTGGGGCAGGCTGACACCGGGGAGCTGTTTTTT.

This chain connects TRBV6-1 to TRBJ1-6, with 8 bases identical to TRBD1. Losses at the gene ends were 1 base for V and 5 bases for J; bases not matched to a gene: 4. The CDR3 totals 16 residues. Germline loops: CDR1 MNHNS, CDR2 SASEGT. In DNA form, the CDR3 reads TGTGCCAGCAGTGAAGGCCGGACAGGGCATAATTCACCCCTCCACTTT. This sequence encodes CASSEGRTGHNSPLHF.

About this clone itself: One junction end does not reproduce the germline sequence, and a read error may be involved. The chain combines TRBV7-7 with TRBJ2-2, with D possibly being TRBD1 or TRBD2 (5 bases each). The CDR3 covers 16 residues. Germline loops: CDR1 SSHAT, CDR2 FNYEAQ (reference sequence). This CDR3 reads CASSLSGPQNTGELFF. CDR3 DNA: TGTGCTAGCAGCTTATCGGGGCCGCAGAACACCGGGGAGCTGTTTTTT. The whole variable domain, filled in from reference TRBV7-7 and TRBJ2-2, reads GAGVSQSPRYKVTKRGQDVTLRCDPISSHATLYWYQQALGQGPEFLTYFNYEAQPDKSGLPSDRFSAERPEGSISTLTIQRTEQRDSAMYRCASSLSGPQNTGELFFGEGSRLTVL.

This rearrangement joins TRBV6-1 to TRBJ2-5; D possibly corresponds to TRBD2 (7 bases). The V and J ends lost 3 bases and 2 bases respectively, with 16 bases between them. The CDR3 contains 16 residues. Germline CDR1 reads MNHNS; CDR2 reads SASEGT. In DNA form, the CDR3 reads TGTGCCAGCAGTGACCGCTCGGGGGGCTGGCAAGAGACCCAGTACTTC. It translates to CASSDRSGGWQETQYF.

This clone is a singleton in its sample. This sequence joins TRBV5-1 and TRBJ2-7; no clear D. Germline V gives CDR1 SGHRS, CDR2 YFSETQ. V lost 4 bases to trimming and J lost 3 bases, with 8 bases between them. This CDR3 is 12 amino acids long. The CDR3 region is CASSPSLYEQYF. The CDR3 DNA is TGCGCCAGCAGCCCAAGCCTCTACGAGCAGTACTTC.

The chain carries TRBV19 and TRBJ2-7, with 7 bases identical to TRBD2. The V gene end was trimmed by 5 bases and the J gene end by 2 bases; junction bases not matched to a gene: 6. This CDR3 has 14 amino acids. Germline V gene sequence: CDR1 LNHDA, CDR2 SQIVND (reference sequence). Written as DNA, the CDR3 is TGTGCCAGTAGTTGGTCGGGGGGACCCTACGAGCAGTACTTC. Amino acids: CASSWSGGPYEQYF.

This clone appeared a few times. The rearrangement links TRBV5-4 to TRBJ1-2; 7 bases agree with TRBD1. Trimming cost V 4 bases and J 5 bases; bases outside gene matches: 5. Germline lookup yields CDR1 SGHNT and CDR2 YYREEE (reference sequence). The CDR3 sequence is 13 residues long. The CDR3 DNA follows: TGTGCCAGCAGCCCCAGGGACAGATATGGCTACACCTTC. Residues: CASSPRDRYGYTF.

CDR3 region: CASSDYVGAPLHF. The CDR3 bases are TGTGCCAGCAGTGACTACGTTGGGGCACCCCTCCACTTT. V is TRBV6-4 and J is TRBJ1-6, with D hard to call. The CDR3 consists of 13 residues. Germline loops: CDR1 MRHNA, CDR2 SNTAGT. The V and J ends lost 1 base and 11 bases respectively, with 9 bases between them.